What follows are 31 T cell receptor beta chains derived from one specimen sequenced in a study of graft-versus-host responses after intestinal transplantation. Their antigens remain unidentified. The table came from immunoSEQ multiplex PCR; TCRdb's copy has only in-frame clones and leaves some out. The sample shows more than 70,000 clones, around 90% of them seen only once. This specimen consisted of unstimulated CD4+ T cells sorted from spleen or lymph node cells, obtained before intestinal transplant. Receptors originate from a human donor who received an intestinal transplant.

This chain joins TRBV2 and TRBJ1-6; possibly TRBD1 for D (6 bases). Between the trimmed V and J ends, which lost 11 bases and 5 bases, there was a span of 10 bases. CDR3 length: 12 amino acids. Germline V gives CDR1 SNHLY, CDR2 FYNNEI. The CDR3 DNA sequence: TGTGCCGAGGGACACCATAATTCACCCCTCCACTTT. It is translated as CAEGHHNSPLHF.

The V call is TRBV6-1, the J call TRBJ1-1; 10 bases are shared with TRBD1. The germline CDR1 and CDR2 sequences are MNHNS and SASEGT. This CDR3 is built from 14 residues. After removal of 6 bases from V and 2 bases from J, the junction contained 3 bases not matched to a gene. CDR3 sequence reads: CASSGQGVNTEAFF. Here the CDR3 DNA reads TGTGCCAGCAGCGGACAGGGGGTAAACACTGAAGCTTTCTTT.

This rearrangement joins TRBV7-6 to TRBJ2-3; 9 bases are shared with TRBD2. The CDR3 has 19 residues. With V trimmed by 1 base and J by 1 base, 12 bases remained unmatched. CDR1 and CDR2 from the germline V gene are SGHVS and FNYEAQ. In DNA, the CDR3 is TGTGCCAGCAGCTTAGTTAGTCTCCGCGGGGGGGTACGCACAGATACGCAGTATTTT. Amino acids: CASSLVSLRGGVRTDTQYF.

V usage is TRBV6-1 and J usage is TRBJ1-2; D uncertain. Looked up from germline, CDR1 is MNHNS and CDR2 is SASEGT. The ends were cut back, 2 bases at V and 0 bases at J, with 13 bases in the middle. The CDR3 is made up of 16 amino acids. The CDR3 nucleotides are TGTGCCAGCAGTGAACTAGAGGAAAAAGCTAACTATGGCTACACCTTC. It yields the protein CASSELEEKANYGYTF.

This rearrangement joins TRBV2 to TRBJ1-5; D not resolved. The germline V gene has CDR1 SNHLY and CDR2 FYNNEI. V gave up 3 bases and J gave up 2 bases, with 8 bases separating them. This CDR3 region has 14 residues. This chain's CDR3 is CASSEQAGNQPQHF. Here the CDR3 DNA reads TGTGCCAGCAGTGAGCAGGCCGGCAATCAGCCCCAGCATTTT.

CDR3 coding DNA: TGTGCCAGCAGCTTAGCGAGCAGGCAGGGGGACGGCTACACCTTC. It is translated as CASSLASRQGDGYTF. This sequence joins TRBV7-9 and TRBJ1-2; 7 positions agree with TRBD1. Germline assignment: CDR1 SEHNR and CDR2 FQNEAQ (reference sequence). CDR3 length: 15 amino acids. V lost 0 bases to trimming and J lost 8 bases; unmatched junction nucleotides: 9.

This chain links TRBV11-1 with TRBJ2-3; TRBD2 agrees at 7 bases. Germline CDR1 reads SGHAT; CDR2 reads FQDESV (reference sequence). V trimming: 6 bases; J trimming: 0 bases; junction bases outside the gene matches: 15. The CDR3 sequence is 18 residues long. The DNA for the CDR3 is TGTGCCAGCAGAACACTCGGTTGGGCGCGGGGGAGCACAGATACGCAGTATTTT. As protein: CASRTLGWARGSTDTQYF.

This clone was seen just once. The rearrangement joins TRBV7-2 to TRBJ2-3, with 9 bases aligning to TRBD1. Germline assignment: CDR1 SGHTA and CDR2 FQGNSA. The CDR3 is 14 residues long. With V trimmed by 5 bases and J by 6 bases, 6 bases remained unmatched. The chain's CDR3 is CASSPDRGGDTQYF. The CDR3 nucleotides are TGTGCCAGCAGCCCCGACAGGGGGGGGGATACGCAGTATTTT.

In nucleotides, the CDR3 is TGTGCCAGCACACGGGAGGAGTATAATTCACCCCTCCACTTT. Translating gives CASTREEYNSPLHF. J is TRBJ1-6 and V is TRBV18; D is unclear. This CDR3 is 14 amino acids long. V was clipped by 8 bases and J by 4 bases, with 12 bases between them. The germline V gene encodes CDR1 KGHSH and CDR2 LQKENI. Filled out from reference TRBV18 and TRBJ1-6, the complete variable domain reads NAGVMQNPRHLVRRRGQEARLRCSPMKGHSHVYWYRQLPEEGLKFMVYLQKENIIDESGMPKERFSAEFPKEGPSILRIQQVVRGDSAAYFCASTREEYNSPLHFGNGTRLTVT.

The chain links TRBV6-1 to TRBJ1-2; D perhaps matches TRBD1 (6 bases). The CDR3 contains 17 residues. Per the germline V gene, CDR1 is MNHNS and CDR2 is SASEGT. With 2 bases removed from V and 3 bases from J, the gap between germline ends came to 19 bases. CDR3 in amino acids: CASSERGETGAYYGYTF. For the CDR3, the DNA is TGTGCCAGCAGTGAAAGGGGAGAGACAGGAGCCTACTATGGCTACACCTTC.

In its sample, this clone was seen a few times. The chain links TRBV6-1 to TRBJ1-6; no clear D gene. V lost 6 bases and J 6 bases, leaving 6 bases between the germline ends. The CDR3 is made up of 12 amino acids. From germline, CDR1 is MNHNS and CDR2 SASEGT. CDR3 loop: CASSGRNSPLHF. CDR3 nucleotide sequence: TGTGCCAGCAGCGGTCGTAATTCACCCCTCCACTTT.

This clone was picked up one time. This sequence joins TRBV7-2 and TRBJ2-7; 9 positions match TRBD2. Trimming took 5 bases from V and 0 from J; bases not matched to a gene: 8. Per germline, CDR1 SGHTA and CDR2 FQGNSA. The CDR3 covers 16 residues. The CDR3 here is CASSLRTSADSYEQYF. CDR3 nucleotides: TGTGCCAGCAGCCTACGGACTAGCGCCGACTCCTACGAGCAGTACTTC. The whole variable domain, remainder taken from reference TRBV7-2 and TRBJ2-7, is GAGVSQSPSNKVTEKGKDVELRCDPISGHTALYWYRQSLGQGLEFLIYFQGNSAPDKSGLPSDRFSAERTGGSVSTLTIQRTQQEDSAVYLCASSLRTSADSYEQYFGPGTRLTVT.

This clone showed up just a few times. The V call is TRBV5-1, the J call TRBJ2-5; 9 bases are shared with TRBD2. The junction had 6 bases not matched to a gene; V was cut back by 0 bases and J by 0 bases. The germline CDR1 and CDR2 sequences are SGHRS and YFSETQ. The CDR3 covers 17 residues. The DNA for the CDR3 is TGCGCCAGCAGCTTGGGGCTAGCGGGGAGCCACCAAGAGACCCAGTACTTC. Translated: CASSLGLAGSHQETQYF.

The CDR3 DNA sequence: TGCGCCAGCAGCGACTGGACTAGCGGGGGGCGTACGCAGTATTTT. Protein sequence: CASSDWTSGGRTQYF. V gene TRBV5-1 combines with J gene TRBJ2-3; 14 bases agree with TRBD2. V lost 4 bases and J lost 8; bases outside the gene matches: 6. The CDR3 extends over 15 amino acids. CDR1 and CDR2 from the germline V gene are SGHRS and YFSETQ. The variable domain in full, completed from reference TRBV5-1 and TRBJ2-3, reads KAGVTQTPRYLIKTRGQQVTLSCSPISGHRSVSWYQQTPGQGLQFLFEYFSETQRNKGNFPGRFSGRQFSNSRSEMNVSTLELGDSALYLCASSDWTSGGRTQYFGPGTRLTVL.

The gene calls are TRBV19 and TRBJ1-5; a possible D gene is TRBD1 (5 bases). Trimming stripped 6 bases from V and 3 bases from J, with 15 bases between. The length of the CDR3 is 15 residues. Germline V gene sequence: CDR1 LNHDA, CDR2 SQIVND (reference sequence). The CDR3 bases are TGTGCCAGTAGGACAGATCTTCTTCTCAATCAGCCCCAGCATTTT. This translates into CASRTDLLLNQPQHF.

V usage is TRBV5-1 and J usage is TRBJ1-5, with a weak D call TRBD1 (5 bases). Germline V lookup: CDR1 SGHRS, CDR2 YFSETQ. The CDR3 loop spans 14 amino acids. Deletions cut 0 bases from V and 5 bases from J, with 9 bases between. The CDR3 nucleotides are TGCGCCAGCAGCTTGGAAGGGGTGGATCAGCCCCAGCATTTT. Its protein is CASSLEGVDQPQHF.

The V and J genes are TRBV7-6 and TRBJ1-2, with a possible D match to TRBD1 (6 bases). The CDR3 length is 14 residues. V was pared by 5 bases and J by 1 base, with 11 bases between. Germline loops: CDR1 SGHVS, CDR2 FNYEAQ. This chain's CDR3 is CASSPQGNNYGYTF. The CDR3 DNA reads TGTGCCAGCAGCCCACAGGGAAATAACTATGGCTACACCTTC.

This chain connects TRBV7-2 to TRBJ2-5; perhaps TRBD2 as D (6 bases). The V and J ends lost 5 bases and 9 bases respectively, with 16 bases between them. Germline CDR1 is SGHTA and CDR2 is FQGNSA. This CDR3 has 13 amino acids. CDR3 bases: TGTGCCAGCAGCCTCGGGGACTCCGCGGCCCAGTACTTC. It is translated as CASSLGDSAAQYF. Looking up the rest from reference TRBV7-2 and TRBJ2-5 gives the full variable domain: GAGVSQSPSNKVTEKGKDVELRCDPISGHTALYWYRQSLGQGLEFLIYFQGNSAPDKSGLPSDRFSAERTGGSVSTLTIQRTQQEDSAVYLCASSLGDSAAQYFGPGTRLLVL.

The rearrangement uses TRBV6-5 and TRBJ2-5; possibly TRBD1 for D (6 bases). The J call may be in error: the DNA end matches TRBJ2-7 better. The germline V gene encodes CDR1 MNHEY and CDR2 SVGAGI. CDR3 length equals 14 residues. Written as DNA, the CDR3 is TGTGCCAGCAGAAAAAACAGGGACGGCTACGAGCAGTACTTC. Encoded protein: CASRKNRDGYEQYF.

J is TRBJ2-7 and V is TRBV10-3; TRBD2 agrees at 8 bases. Germline CDR1 is ENHRY and CDR2 is SYGVKD. The CDR3 has 14 amino acids. J gave up 4 bases and V 6 bases, and 8 bases lay outside the gene matches. The CDR3 nucleotides are TGTGCCATCAGCCCAGCGGGGGCCTCGTACGAGCAGTACTTC. This translates into CAISPAGASYEQYF.

The genes are TRBV6-4 and TRBJ2-3, with D maybe TRBD2 (5 bases). Deletions cut 0 bases from V and 1 base from J, with 8 bases between. CDR3 size: 15 residues. From germline, CDR1 is MRHNA and CDR2 SNTAGT. CDR3 nucleotides: TGTGCCAGCAGTGACTCGGGTAGCGGCACAGATACGCAGTATTTT. Its translation: CASSDSGSGTDTQYF.

The V call is TRBV6-1, the J call TRBJ1-1, with unresolved D. This CDR3 comprises 13 residues. Per the germline V gene, CDR1 is MNHNS and CDR2 is SASEGT. Trimming cost V 6 bases and J 4 bases, with 12 bases left between them. This CDR3 is CASRKRFVTEAFF. CDR3 nucleotide sequence: TGTGCCAGCAGAAAGAGGTTCGTCACTGAAGCTTTCTTT.

This chain connects TRBV7-6 to TRBJ2-3; a weak D match, TRBD1 (5 bases). V lost 5 bases and J lost 2, with 17 bases in between. The CDR3 consists of 16 residues. CDR1 and CDR2 (germline): SGHVS, FNYEAQ. In nucleotides, the CDR3 is TGTGCCAGCAGCCAAACGGCTTTTGGGGCCACAGATACGCAGTATTTT. Protein sequence: CASSQTAFGATDTQYF.

CDR3 nucleotide sequence: TGCGCCAGCAGCTCTACCCCCGGGACAGGGGTCGAGACCCAGTACTTC. Translation gives CASSSTPGTGVETQYF. The chain carries TRBV5-1 and TRBJ2-5; 10 bases are a match to TRBD1. This CDR3 has 16 residues. The J segment lost 5 bases and the V segment lost 3 bases, leaving 10 bases of the junction unmatched. From germline, CDR1 is SGHRS and CDR2 YFSETQ.

The J gene is TRBJ2-2, the V gene TRBV7-3, with 10 bases identical to TRBD2. Per the germline V gene, CDR1 is SGHTA and CDR2 is FQGTGA. V shed 6 bases, J shed 5 bases, and the junction held 6 bases outside the gene matches. The CDR3 sequence is 15 residues long. CDR3 residues: CASSRTSGSTGELFF. The CDR3 DNA reads TGTGCCAGCAGTCGGACTAGCGGATCGACCGGGGAGCTGTTTTTT. The whole variable domain, remainder taken from reference TRBV7-3 and TRBJ2-2, is GAGVSQTPSNKVTEKGKYVELRCDPISGHTALYWYRQSLGQGPEFLIYFQGTGAADDSGLPNDRFFAVRPEGSVSTLKIQRTERGDSAVYLCASSRTSGSTGELFFGEGSRLTVL.

V gene TRBV7-2 combines with J gene TRBJ2-3; 11 nucleotides line up with TRBD2. This CDR3 is built from 17 residues. Per germline, CDR1 SGHTA and CDR2 FQGNSA. V lost 1 base to trimming and J lost 0 bases; unmatched junction nucleotides: 3. CDR3 sequence: CASSLGLAGGSTDTQYF. The CDR3 DNA sequence: TGTGCCAGCAGCTTAGGTCTAGCGGGGGGAAGCACAGATACGCAGTATTTT.

This clone was seen once. The chain employs TRBV11-2 and TRBJ2-5; D is perhaps TRBD2 (6 bases). Trimming left V 3 bases short and J 5 bases short, with 10 bases between. CDR1 and CDR2 (germline): SGHAT, FQNNGV. This CDR3 has 13 residues. The CDR3 DNA sequence: TGTGCCAGCAGCTTCCGGGGGTGGGAGACCCAGTACTTC. Residues: CASSFRGWETQYF.

The V gene is TRBV4-1, the J gene TRBJ1-5; tentative D call: TRBD1 (6 bases). The CDR3 length is 17 residues. Trimming shortened V by 2 bases and J by 0 bases, and 14 bases separated the two germline ends. Germline V gives CDR1 MGHRA, CDR2 YSYEKL. The CDR3 here is CASSQSIGGNSNQPQHF. Here the CDR3 DNA reads TGCGCCAGCAGCCAATCAATAGGGGGAAATAGCAATCAGCCCCAGCATTTT.

The rearrangement links TRBV5-1 to TRBJ1-1; a weak D match, TRBD1 (5 bases). The CDR3 spans 11 residues. Trimming took 0 bases from V and 8 from J, leaving 5 bases between them. Germline V gene data show CDR1 as SGHRS and CDR2 as YFSETQ. CDR3 in DNA: TGCGCCAGCAGCTTGGACAGGGAAGCTTTCTTT. Amino acid sequence: CASSLDREAFF.

The chain uses TRBV12-5 and TRBJ1-5; the match to TRBD1 covers 7 bases. The CDR3 sequence is 14 residues long. J lost 5 bases, V lost 3 bases, and 4 bases had no gene match. CDR1 and CDR2 from the germline V gene are LGHNT and FRNRAP. The CDR3 DNA reads as TGTGCTAGTGGTTTTGGGCAGGGGGATCAGCCCCAGCATTTT. It codes for CASGFGQGDQPQHF.

The chain joins TRBV7-3 to TRBJ2-3, with TRBD1 matching 7 bases. CDR3 length: 15 amino acids. J gave up 0 bases and V 4 bases, and 4 bases lay outside the gene matches. Germline V lookup: CDR1 SGHTA, CDR2 FQGTGA. The CDR3 DNA reads as TGTGCCAGCAGCTCGGGACAGCCTAGCACAGATACGCAGTATTTT. As protein: CASSSGQPSTDTQYF.